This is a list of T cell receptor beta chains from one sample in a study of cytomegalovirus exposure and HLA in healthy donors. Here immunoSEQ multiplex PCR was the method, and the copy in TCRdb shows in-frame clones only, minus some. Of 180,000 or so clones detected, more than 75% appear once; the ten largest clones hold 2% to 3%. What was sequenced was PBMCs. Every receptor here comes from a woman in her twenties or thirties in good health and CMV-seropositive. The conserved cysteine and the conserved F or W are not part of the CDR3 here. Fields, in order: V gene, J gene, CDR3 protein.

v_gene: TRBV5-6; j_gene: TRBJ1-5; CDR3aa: ASSSGQGTPNQPQH
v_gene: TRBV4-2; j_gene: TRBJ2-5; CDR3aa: ASSQEGQAQETQY
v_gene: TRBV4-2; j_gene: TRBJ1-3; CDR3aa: ASSQALGRRSGNTIY
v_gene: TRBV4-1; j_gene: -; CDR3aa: ASSQLGLAGPSYEQY
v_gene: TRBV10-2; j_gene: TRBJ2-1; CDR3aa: ASSEFTGYNEQF
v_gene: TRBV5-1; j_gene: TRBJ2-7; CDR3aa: ASSRGQDYEQY
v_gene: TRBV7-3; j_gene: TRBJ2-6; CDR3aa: ASSPVSGGASGANVLT
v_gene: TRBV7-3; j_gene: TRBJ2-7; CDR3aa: ASSLGGGPTYEQY
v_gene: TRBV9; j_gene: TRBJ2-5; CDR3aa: ASSVEGSSLGETQY
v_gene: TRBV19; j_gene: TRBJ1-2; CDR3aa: ASSTLQGAHGYT
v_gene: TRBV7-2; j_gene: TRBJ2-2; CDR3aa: ASSLVPQFTGELF
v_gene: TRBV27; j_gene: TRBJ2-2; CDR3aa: ASMRTGNTGELF
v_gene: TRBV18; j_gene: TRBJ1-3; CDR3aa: ASSPPGQIPGNTIY
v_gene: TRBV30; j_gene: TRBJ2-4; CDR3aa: AWSAGGGLNIQY
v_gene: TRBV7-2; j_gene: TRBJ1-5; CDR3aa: ASSFPGSNQPQH
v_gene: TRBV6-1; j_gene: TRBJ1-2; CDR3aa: ASSGQGVLHYGYT
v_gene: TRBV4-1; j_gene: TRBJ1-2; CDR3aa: ASSQEGGTGGVGYT
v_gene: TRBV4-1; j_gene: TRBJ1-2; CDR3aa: ASSQVLGGGLNYGYT
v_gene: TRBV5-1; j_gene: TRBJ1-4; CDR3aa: ASSFIGQGGEKLF
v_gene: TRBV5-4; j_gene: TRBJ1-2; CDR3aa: ASSLGGGLNYGYT
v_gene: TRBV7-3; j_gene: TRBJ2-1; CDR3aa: ASSRDRDNEQF
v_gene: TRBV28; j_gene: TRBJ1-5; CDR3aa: ASSFGGSNQPQH
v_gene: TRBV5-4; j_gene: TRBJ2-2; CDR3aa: ASSFGQGRVGELF
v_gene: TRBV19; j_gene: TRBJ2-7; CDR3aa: ASSIPGADEQY
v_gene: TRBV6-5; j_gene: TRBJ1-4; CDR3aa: ASSQGGEKLF
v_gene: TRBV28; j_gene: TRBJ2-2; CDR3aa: ASSSYQGNTGELF
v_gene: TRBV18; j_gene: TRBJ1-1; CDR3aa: ASSPRQGTYEAF
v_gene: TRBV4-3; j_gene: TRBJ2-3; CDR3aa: ASSQDRPGTGNTDTQY
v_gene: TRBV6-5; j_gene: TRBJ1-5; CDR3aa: ASSLTYSNQPQH
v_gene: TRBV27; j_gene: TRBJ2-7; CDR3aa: ASSLEAGGPYEQY
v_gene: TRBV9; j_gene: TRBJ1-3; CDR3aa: ASSSGGVRNTIY
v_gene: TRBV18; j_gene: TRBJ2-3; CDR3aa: ASSPPSVDTQY
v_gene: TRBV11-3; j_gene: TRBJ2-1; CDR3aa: ASSPQGLATYNEQF
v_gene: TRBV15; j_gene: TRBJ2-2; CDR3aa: ATSRDPRGPTGELF
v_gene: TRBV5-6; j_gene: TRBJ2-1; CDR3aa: ATKTGPLTHNEQF
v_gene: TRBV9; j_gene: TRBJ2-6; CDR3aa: ASSRQGSGANVLT
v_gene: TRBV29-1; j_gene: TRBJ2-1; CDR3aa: SVEWEIAGKSDGYEQF
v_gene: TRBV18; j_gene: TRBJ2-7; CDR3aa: ASSSLGRLSYEQY
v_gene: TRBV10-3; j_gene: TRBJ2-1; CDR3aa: AIRPPGQGNYNEQF
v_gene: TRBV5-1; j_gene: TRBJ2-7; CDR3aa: ASSSRPGGQGVFYEQY
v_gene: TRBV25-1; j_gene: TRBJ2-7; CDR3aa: ASSDQGGGYEQY
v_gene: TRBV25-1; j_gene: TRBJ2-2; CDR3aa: ASSGLAGNGELF
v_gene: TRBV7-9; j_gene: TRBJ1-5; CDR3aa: ASTKGQGKFLSQPQH
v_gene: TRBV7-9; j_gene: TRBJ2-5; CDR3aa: SSSLLAGGETQY
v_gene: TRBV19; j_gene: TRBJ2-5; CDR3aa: ASSMALQETQY
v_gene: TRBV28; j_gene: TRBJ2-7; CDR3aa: ASSFALSTSYEQY
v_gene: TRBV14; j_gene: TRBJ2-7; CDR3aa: ASSPSSYEQY
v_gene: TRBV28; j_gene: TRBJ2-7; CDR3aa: ASLGTGLNEQY
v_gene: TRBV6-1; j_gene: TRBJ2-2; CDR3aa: ASSRDRVTGELF
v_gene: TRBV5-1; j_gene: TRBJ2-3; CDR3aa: ASSLDGGPSTDTQY
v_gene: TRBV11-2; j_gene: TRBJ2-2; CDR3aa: ASSSQGISGELF
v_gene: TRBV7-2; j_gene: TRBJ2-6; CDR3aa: ASGRRGQRSGANVLT
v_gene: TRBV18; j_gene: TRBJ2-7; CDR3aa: ASSPRGTGDQGQY
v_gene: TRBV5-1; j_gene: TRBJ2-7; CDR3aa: ASRAGTAASYEQY
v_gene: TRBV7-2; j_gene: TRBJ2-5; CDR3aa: ASSLPQEAPRETQY
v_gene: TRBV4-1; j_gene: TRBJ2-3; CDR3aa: ASSQGGLSTDTQY
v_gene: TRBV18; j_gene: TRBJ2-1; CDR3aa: ASSPVAGGNEQF